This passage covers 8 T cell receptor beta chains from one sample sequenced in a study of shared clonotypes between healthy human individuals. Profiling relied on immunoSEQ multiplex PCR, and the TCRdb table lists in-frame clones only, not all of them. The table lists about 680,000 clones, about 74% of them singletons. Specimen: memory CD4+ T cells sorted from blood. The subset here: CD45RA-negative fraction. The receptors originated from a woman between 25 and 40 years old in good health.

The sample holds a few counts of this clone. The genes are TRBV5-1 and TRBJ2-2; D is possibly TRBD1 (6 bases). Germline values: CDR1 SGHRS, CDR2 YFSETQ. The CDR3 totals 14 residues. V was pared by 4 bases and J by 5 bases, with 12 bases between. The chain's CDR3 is CASSVGTLTGELFF. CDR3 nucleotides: TGCGCCAGCAGCGTCGGGACACTGACCGGGGAGCTGTTTTTT.

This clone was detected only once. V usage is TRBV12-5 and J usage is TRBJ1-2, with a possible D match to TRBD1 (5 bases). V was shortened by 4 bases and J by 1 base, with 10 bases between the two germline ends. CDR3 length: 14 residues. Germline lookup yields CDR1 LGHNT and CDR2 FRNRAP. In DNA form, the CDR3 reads TGTGCTAGTGGTTCCCGGGACGGTAACTATGGCTACACCTTC. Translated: CASGSRDGNYGYTF.

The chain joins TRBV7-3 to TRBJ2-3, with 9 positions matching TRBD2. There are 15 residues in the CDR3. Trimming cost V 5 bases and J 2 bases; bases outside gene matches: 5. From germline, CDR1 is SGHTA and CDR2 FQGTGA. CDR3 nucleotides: TGTGCCAGCAGCCCTAGCGGGGAAGTCACAGATACGCAGTATTTT. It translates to CASSPSGEVTDTQYF.

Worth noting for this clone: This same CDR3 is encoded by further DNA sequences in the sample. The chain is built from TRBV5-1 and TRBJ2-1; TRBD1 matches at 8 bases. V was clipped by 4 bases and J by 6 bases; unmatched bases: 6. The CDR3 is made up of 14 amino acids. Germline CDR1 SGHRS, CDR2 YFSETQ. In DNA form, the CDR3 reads TGCGCCAGCAGCCCCGGGACAGGAGGCAATGAGCAGTTCTTC. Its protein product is CASSPGTGGNEQFF.

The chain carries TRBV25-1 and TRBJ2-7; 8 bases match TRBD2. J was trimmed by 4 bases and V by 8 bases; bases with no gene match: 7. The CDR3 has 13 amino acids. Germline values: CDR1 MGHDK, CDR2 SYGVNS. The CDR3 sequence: CASVASGPYEQYF. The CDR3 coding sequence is TGTGCCAGCGTGGCTAGCGGGCCTTACGAGCAGTACTTC.

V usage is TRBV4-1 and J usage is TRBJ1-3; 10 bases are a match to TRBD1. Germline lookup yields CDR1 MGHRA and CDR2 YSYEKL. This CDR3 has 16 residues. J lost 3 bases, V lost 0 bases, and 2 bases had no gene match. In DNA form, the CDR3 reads TGCGCCAGCAGCCAAGAAGGGACAGGGGTTGGAAACACCATATATTTT. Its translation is CASSQEGTGVGNTIYF.

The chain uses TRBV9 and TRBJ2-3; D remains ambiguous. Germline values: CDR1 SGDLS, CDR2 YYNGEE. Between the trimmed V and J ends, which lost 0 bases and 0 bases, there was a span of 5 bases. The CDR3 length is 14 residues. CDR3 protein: CASSVDGSTDTQYF. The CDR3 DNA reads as TGTGCCAGCAGCGTAGACGGCAGCACAGATACGCAGTATTTT.

In nucleotides, the CDR3 is TGTGCCATCAGTGTTCATGATGGCTACACCTTC. Translation gives CAISVHDGYTF. This chain uses TRBV10-3 with TRBJ1-2; D remains ambiguous. The CDR3 length is 11 residues. Trimming stripped 4 bases from V and 6 bases from J, with 6 bases between. Germline V gene sequence: CDR1 ENHRY, CDR2 SYGVKD.